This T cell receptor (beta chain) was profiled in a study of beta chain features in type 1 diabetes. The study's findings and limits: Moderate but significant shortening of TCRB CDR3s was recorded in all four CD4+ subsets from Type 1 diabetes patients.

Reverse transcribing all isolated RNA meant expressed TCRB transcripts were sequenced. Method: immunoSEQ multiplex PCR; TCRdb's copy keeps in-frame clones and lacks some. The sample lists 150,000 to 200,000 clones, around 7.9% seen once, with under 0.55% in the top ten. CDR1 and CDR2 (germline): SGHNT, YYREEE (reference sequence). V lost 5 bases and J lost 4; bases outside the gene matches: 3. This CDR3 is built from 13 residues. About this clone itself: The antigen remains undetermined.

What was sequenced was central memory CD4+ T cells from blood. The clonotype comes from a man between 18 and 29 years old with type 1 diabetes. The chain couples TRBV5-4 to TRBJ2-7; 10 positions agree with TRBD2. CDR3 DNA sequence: TGTGCCAGCAGTACAGCGGGAGGGTACGAGCAGTACTTC. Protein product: CASSTAGGYEQYF.